The 6 T cell receptor beta chains listed next were all sequenced from one sample in a study of blood T cells in healthy people across ages. PCR was performed a second time for roughly 7 to 11 cycles using a sample-barcoded 5' primer and a J-beta primer mix. Using its own MiXCR run on the 5' RACE reads, TCRdb lists one record per CDR3 protein. The sample yields over 1,200,000 distinct CDR3 sequences, 59% seen once. The sequenced sample consisted of blood. Receptors originate from a man in his late teens or twenties in good health.

V is TRBV15 and J is TRBJ1-2; D is possibly TRBD1 (6 bases). Between the trimmed V and J ends, which lost 2 bases and 5 bases, there was a span of 15 bases. The V gene's germline CDR1 is LNHNV and CDR2 YYDKDF (reference sequence). The CDR3 loop spans 15 amino acids. CDR3 protein: CATSRPFRGFYGYTF. For the CDR3, the DNA is TGTGCCACCAGCAGACCATTTAGGGGGTTTTATGGCTACACCTTC.

This clonotype has more than one count but fewer than ten. The CDR3 bases are TGCGCCAGCAGTAGAGCTGGGACAGGGAGATTCAATCAGCCCCAGCATTTT. This sequence encodes CASSRAGTGRFNQPQHF. V gene TRBV10-2 combines with J gene TRBJ1-5; TRBD1 matches 9 bases. Trimming cost V 5 bases and J 3 bases; bases outside gene matches: 11. CDR1 is WSHSY, CDR2 SAAADI, per germline. This CDR3 has 17 residues.

This chain links TRBV3-1 with TRBJ2-7; D gene uncertain. This CDR3 is built from 12 residues. Per the germline V gene, CDR1 is LGHDT and CDR2 is YNNKEL (reference sequence). The V end lost 2 bases, the J end lost 5 bases, and 7 bases lay between the germline ends. The CDR3 nucleotides read TGTGCCAGCAGCCAAAGTTGGGACGAGCAGTACTTC. Residues: CASSQSWDEQYF.

This clonotype was detected a few times. The chain has TRBV10-3 and TRBJ2-6, with D unclear. This CDR3 has 16 residues. With 2 bases removed from V and 2 bases from J, the gap between germline ends came to 10 bases. The germline CDR1 and CDR2 sequences are ENHRY and SYGVKD. The DNA of the CDR3 is TGTGCCATCAGTGAGGCGGCTCGGACTGGGGCCAACGTCCTGACTTTC. Translated, it gives CAISEAARTGANVLTF.

In its sample, this clonotype was seen a few times. The CDR3 protein is CSVEDRWTGRGQETQYF. Here the CDR3 DNA reads TGCAGCGTTGAAGATAGATGGACAGGGAGAGGGCAAGAGACCCAGTACTTC. This chain connects TRBV29-1 to TRBJ2-5; 8 bases line up with TRBD1. The CDR3 consists of 17 residues. From germline, CDR1 is SQVTM and CDR2 ANQGSEA. The J segment lost 2 bases and the V segment lost 0 bases, leaving 11 bases of the junction unmatched.

CDR3 amino acids: CASSAEGPGAYEQYF. As DNA, the CDR3 is TGTGCCAGCAGTGCCGAGGGCCCGGGTGCCTACGAGCAGTACTTC. This chain connects TRBV2 to TRBJ2-7, with D possibly matching TRBD2 (5 bases). The CDR3 contains 15 residues. Deletions cut 4 bases from V and 2 bases from J, with 15 bases between. Germline CDR1 reads SNHLY; CDR2 reads FYNNEI.